Below, 25 T cell receptor beta chains from the same sample are listed, as sequenced in a study of blood T cell repertoires in COVID-19. The method was immunoSEQ multiplex PCR; TCRdb's version includes in-frame clones alone and lacks a portion of them. The sample includes under 150,000 clones, approximately 71% of them seen just once. The specimen sequenced was peripheral blood. Receptors originate from a woman in her 70s with acute or convalescent COVID-19.

The CDR3 sequence is CASSYSQAYEQYF. The CDR3 DNA reads TGTGCCAGCAGTTACTCACAGGCCTACGAGCAGTACTTC. The rearrangement links TRBV6-5 to TRBJ2-7, with D possibly TRBD1 on 5 matching bases. Germline-derived CDR1 and CDR2 are MNHEY and SVGAGI. The CDR3 covers 13 residues. V shed 0 bases and J shed 2 bases, with 5 bases lying between them.

This clone has a handful of counts. V gene TRBV5-6 combines with J gene TRBJ1-2, with D possibly being TRBD1 (5 bases). Trimming removed 0 bases at V and 0 bases at J, with 15 bases between. Germline loops: CDR1 SGHDT, CDR2 YYEEEE. This CDR3 has 17 amino acids. CDR3 residues: CASSLESGYASNYGYTF. The CDR3 DNA follows: TGTGCCAGCAGCTTGGAGTCAGGGTATGCCTCTAACTATGGCTACACCTTC.

This clone has ten or more counts. The V gene is TRBV3-1 (or the pseudogene TRBV3-2), the J gene TRBJ2-1; 8 bases are a match to TRBD2. Germline trimming cut 4 bases from V and 4 bases from J; bases unmatched to any gene: 3. Germline CDR1 reads LGHDT; CDR2 reads YNNKEL (reference sequence). The CDR3 has 14 amino acids. As DNA, the CDR3 is TGTGCCAGCAGCCCCGGGACTAGTTACAATGAGCAGTTCTTC. As protein: CASSPGTSYNEQFF.

The chain employs TRBV4-3 and TRBJ2-1, with 9 bases that match TRBD2. Trimming removed 0 bases from V and 8 bases from J; junction bases left unmatched: 8. The CDR3 consists of 16 residues. The germline gives CDR1 LGHNA, CDR2 YSLEER. The DNA for the CDR3 is TGCGCCAGCAGCCAAGAGGGCGGCGGGGGGGTCGATGAGCAGTTCTTC. It codes for CASSQEGGGGVDEQFF.

V and J are TRBV19 and TRBJ2-1; 12 bases are shared with TRBD2. CDR3 length: 15 amino acids. After removal of 4 bases from V and 6 bases from J, the junction contained 4 bases not matched to a gene. The germline V gene has CDR1 LNHDA and CDR2 SQIVND (reference sequence). CDR3 nucleotide sequence: TGTGCCAGTAGTAGTACTAGCGGGAGGCTCAATGAGCAGTTCTTC. This encodes CASSSTSGRLNEQFF.

The V call is TRBV6-5, the J call TRBJ1-2; no clear D gene. The CDR3 sequence is 12 residues long. Deletions cut 6 bases from V and 0 bases from J, with 5 bases between. Germline CDR1 reads MNHEY; CDR2 reads SVGAGI. Written as DNA, the CDR3 is TGTGCCAGCAGGGGCCCTAACTATGGCTACACCTTC. As protein: CASRGPNYGYTF.

This sequence joins TRBV5-1 and TRBJ1-2; D unresolved. CDR3 length: 14 amino acids. V was pared by 1 base and J by 8 bases, with 15 bases between. Germline V lookup: CDR1 SGHRS, CDR2 YFSETQ. CDR3 in amino acids: CASSLISTGGGYTF. CDR3 nucleotide sequence: TGCGCCAGCAGCTTGATCTCTACGGGAGGGGGCTACACCTTC. Based on the CDR3 plus reference TRBV5-1 and TRBJ1-2, the full variable domain is KAGVTQTPRYLIKTRGQQVTLSCSPISGHRSVSWYQQTPGQGLQFLFEYFSETQRNKGNFPGRFSGRQFSNSRSEMNVSTLELGDSALYLCASSLISTGGGYTFGSGTRLTVV.

The chain uses TRBV27 and TRBJ2-4; TRBD2 might be the D (6 bases). Trimming removed 10 bases from V and 1 base from J, with 14 bases in between. Germline V gene sequence: CDR1 MNHEY, CDR2 SMNVEV (reference sequence). This CDR3 region has 14 residues. CDR3 loop: CATWGLGAKNIQYF. The CDR3 region has the DNA TGTGCCACCTGGGGACTCGGGGCCAAAAACATTCAGTACTTC.

The chain couples TRBV5-5 to TRBJ2-7; 8 bases map to TRBD1. CDR3 length: 15 residues. Germline V gene lookup returns CDR1 SGHKS and CDR2 YYEKEE (reference sequence). J gave up 5 bases and V 5 bases, and 12 bases lay outside the gene matches. Here the CDR3 DNA reads TGTGCCAGCAGTTTAGGACAGGGAGCTTTTAACGAGCAGTACTTC. This codes for CASSLGQGAFNEQYF.

This clone was counted at least ten times. The chain employs TRBV27 and TRBJ2-5; perhaps TRBD1 as D (5 bases). The CDR3 runs 14 residues. Deletions cut 2 bases from V and 1 base from J, with 8 bases between. The germline CDR1 and CDR2 sequences are MNHEY and SMNVEV (reference sequence). CDR3 loop: CASSLVGAQETQYF. In DNA, the CDR3 is TGTGCCAGCAGTTTAGTAGGGGCCCAAGAGACCCAGTACTTC.

This clone showed up just once. The chain links TRBV29-1 to TRBJ1-1; D is unresolved. Trimming shortened V by 4 bases and J by 4 bases, and 16 bases separated the two germline ends. Per germline, CDR1 SQVTM and CDR2 ANQGSEA. The CDR3 is made up of 14 amino acids. CDR3 sequence: CSVAPRAGGTEAFF. In DNA, the CDR3 is TGCAGCGTTGCCCCCCGAGCGGGAGGCACTGAAGCTTTCTTT.

This clone was seen a few times. The chain has TRBV7-8 and TRBJ1-1; D may be TRBD1 (5 bases). In germline, CDR1 is SGHVS, CDR2 FQNEAQ. V lost 5 bases, J lost 1 base, and 14 bases lay in between. There are 15 residues in the CDR3. CDR3 nucleotides: TGTGCCAGCAGCGAACGATGGACACGGAACACTGAAGCTTTCTTT. Protein sequence: CASSERWTRNTEAFF.

This clone has just one count. The chain links TRBV27 to TRBJ2-2, with 14 bases that match TRBD2. The CDR3 covers 16 residues. CDR1 MNHEY and CDR2 SMNVEV come from the germline V gene (reference sequence). Trimming cost V 6 bases and J 1 base; bases outside gene matches: 1. CDR3 in amino acids: CASRTSGGENTGELFF. The CDR3, as DNA: TGTGCCAGCAGGACTAGCGGGGGGGAGAACACCGGGGAGCTGTTTTTT.

The chain employs TRBV9 and TRBJ2-7; weak D call: TRBD1 (6 bases). The CDR3 runs to 12 residues. Trimming shortened V by 3 bases and J by 3 bases, and 7 bases separated the two germline ends. Germline V gives CDR1 SGDLS, CDR2 YYNGEE. This CDR3 is CASSGTDYEQYF. Written as DNA, the CDR3 is TGTGCCAGCAGCGGGACAGACTACGAGCAGTACTTC.

This clone was counted a single time. The CDR3 DNA is TGCGCCAGCAGCTTGGTAAGCGGGAGGAGGATTAGCACAGATACGCAGTATTTT. Residues: CASSLVSGRRISTDTQYF. This sequence joins TRBV5-1 and TRBJ2-3; the match to TRBD2 covers 9 bases. V lost 0 bases, J lost 0 bases, and 8 bases stayed unmatched. This CDR3 region has 18 residues. CDR1 and CDR2 from the germline V gene are SGHRS and YFSETQ.

This sequence joins TRBV7-9 and TRBJ2-1; possibly TRBD2 for D (6 bases). Germline lookup yields CDR1 SEHNR and CDR2 FQNEAQ (reference sequence). Trimming removed 3 bases at V and 9 bases at J, with 15 bases between. The CDR3 has 14 residues. The CDR3 here is CASSFRSSGGEQFF. Written as DNA, the CDR3 is TGTGCCAGCAGCTTTCGGTCGTCCGGGGGTGAGCAGTTCTTC. Full variable domain (missing parts from reference TRBV7-9 and TRBJ2-1): DTGVSQNPRHKITKRGQNVTFRCDPISEHNRLYWYRQTLGQGPEFLTYFQNEAQLEKSRLLSDRFSAERPKGSFSTLEIQRTEQGDSAMYLCASSFRSSGGEQFFGPGTRLTVL.

J is TRBJ1-1 and V is TRBV27; TRBD1 matches 7 bases. The CDR3 totals 14 residues. The ends lost 5 bases at V and 4 bases at J; junction bases unmatched: 7. Germline values: CDR1 MNHEY, CDR2 SMNVEV (reference sequence). The CDR3 here is CASSERQGLTEAFF. In DNA form, the CDR3 reads TGTGCCAGCAGTGAAAGACAGGGCCTCACTGAAGCTTTCTTT.

The rearrangement joins TRBV18 to TRBJ1-2; D uncertain. The germline V and J ends were trimmed by 3 bases and 2 bases, with 7 bases remaining between them. Germline assignment: CDR1 KGHSH and CDR2 LQKENI. The CDR3 extends over 13 amino acids. The CDR3 region is CASSPGGNYGYTF. In DNA form, the CDR3 reads TGTGCCAGCTCACCCGGAGGGAACTATGGCTACACCTTC.

The CDR3 DNA sequence: TGTGCCAGCAGGTACAGGGACACTGAAGCTTTCTTT. It specifies CASRYRDTEAFF. The rearrangement uses TRBV28 and TRBJ1-1, with D possibly TRBD1 on 6 matching bases. Germline V lookup: CDR1 MDHEN, CDR2 SYDVKM. The CDR3 sequence is 12 residues long. Trimming cost V 6 bases and J 3 bases, with 8 bases left between them. The variable domain in full, completed from reference TRBV28 and TRBJ1-1, reads DVKVTQSSRYLVKRTGEKVFLECVQDMDHENMFWYRQDPGLGLRLIYFSYDVKMKEKGDIPEGYSVSREKKERFSLILESASTNQTSMYLCASRYRDTEAFFGQGTRLTVV.

This chain uses TRBV4-1 with TRBJ2-1; 9 bases match TRBD1. The germline CDR1 and CDR2 sequences are MGHRA and YSYEKL. Trimming at V came to 1 base and at J to 5 bases, leaving 6 bases not matched to a gene. The CDR3 totals 16 residues. As DNA, the CDR3 is TGCGCCAGCAGCCAAGCTCCCGGGACAGGGAACAATGAGCAGTTCTTC. Encoded protein: CASSQAPGTGNNEQFF.

The chain carries TRBV4-1 and TRBJ2-2, with D maybe TRBD1 (5 bases). The CDR3 consists of 15 residues. V shed 0 bases and J shed 4 bases, with 9 bases lying between them. In germline, CDR1 is MGHRA, CDR2 YSYEKL. The CDR3 here is CASSQDPGPTGELFF. In nucleotides, the CDR3 is TGCGCCAGCAGCCAAGATCCAGGGCCCACCGGGGAGCTGTTTTTT.

DNA for the CDR3: TGTGCCAGCAGCTTGCTTGTAAACACTGAAGCTTTCTTT. Its translation is CASSLLVNTEAFF. This chain links TRBV5-6 with TRBJ1-1; no reliable D call. Germline assignment: CDR1 SGHDT and CDR2 YYEEEE. CDR3 length: 13 amino acids. V was cut by 1 base and J by 2 bases, with 6 bases left in between.

This clone was found many times. The chain combines TRBV7-9 with TRBJ1-3; perhaps TRBD1 as D (5 bases). This CDR3 has 14 amino acids. Looked up from germline, CDR1 is SEHNR and CDR2 is FQNEAQ (reference sequence). V was pared by 11 bases and J by 2 bases, with 16 bases between. Here the CDR3 reads CAFGAGSTGNTIYF. CDR3 DNA sequence: TGTGCCTTTGGGGCCGGGAGCACTGGAAACACCATATATTTT.

The J gene is TRBJ1-2, the V gene TRBV4-3, with 7 bases that match TRBD1. V gave up 3 bases and J gave up 1 base; unmatched junction bases: 2. Germline CDR1 LGHNA, CDR2 YSLEER. The CDR3 is 14 residues long. Written as DNA, the CDR3 is TGCGCCAGCAGCCAGACAGGGAGTAACTATGGCTACACCTTC. Its protein is CASSQTGSNYGYTF.

In regard to this clone: One end of the junction fails to match germline, which may point to a read error. Other DNA sequences in the same sample also yield this CDR3. This chain connects TRBV4-1 to TRBJ2-7; D may be TRBD1 or TRBD2 (7 bases each). Germline V CDR1 and CDR2: MGHRA, YSYEKL. The CDR3 has 15 residues. The CDR3: CASSQGTAGSYEQYF. The DNA of the CDR3 is TGCGCCAGCAGTCAAGGGACAGCGGGGAGCTACGAGCAGTACTTC.